This TCR beta chain was documented in a study of beta chain features in type 1 diabetes. Study-wide points: TCRB CDR3 length was moderately but significantly reduced in all four CD4+ subsets of Type 1 diabetes patients. For patients and controls alike, PCR might favor shorter templates to the same degree. Across patients, naive, central memory and Treg TCRB repertoires exhibited apparently greater similarity than was observed across healthy donors.

A remark on this clone: The antigen is unknown.

Cell sorting via CD45RO/CCR7/CD25/CD127/CD95/CD27 was performed to obtain CD4+ naive, central memory, regulatory and stem cell-like memory cells. Investigators reverse transcribed all isolated RNA, so they sequenced expressed TCRB transcripts. The method was immunoSEQ multiplex PCR; TCRdb's version includes in-frame clones alone and lacks a portion of them. The sample lists hundreds of thousands of clones; 13% were seen once. CDR1 and CDR2 from the germline V gene are SGHRS and YFSETQ. Trimming took off 4 bases at V and 7 bases at J, with 11 bases between the two ends. The CDR3 loop spans 12 amino acids.

Sample: naive CD4+ T cells from blood. The receptor was isolated from a man between 18 and 29 years old with type 1 diabetes. This chain links TRBV5-1 with TRBJ1-2; D is unresolved. The CDR3 protein is CASSLLESGYTF. The CDR3 DNA follows: TGCGCCAGCAGCCTCCTTGAAAGTGGCTACACCTTC.